This T cell receptor beta chain came from a study of T-cell memory formation after mild COVID-19. The overall study: TCR clusters were mostly confined to one donor each. Study observations and caveats: The study found contracting CD4+ clones mainly in CM and EM and contracting CD8+ clones in EMRA. Second-wave clones peaking on day 37 lacked confirmed SARS-CoV-2 specificity.

After 5'RACE with constant-segment primers, TCR alpha and TCR beta cDNA libraries carrying sample barcodes and UMIs were obtained. TCRdb used MiXCR to reprocess the 5' RACE reads, holding one entry per CDR3 protein. The sample yields around 300,000 distinct CDR3 sequences, approximately 15% seen once. The CDR3 contains 15 residues. Germline CDR1 is KGHSH and CDR2 is LQKENI. V gave up 4 bases and J gave up 0 bases, with 10 bases separating them. In the case of this clonotype: Its target is unknown.

This clonotype was sampled from a man between 18 and 29 years old who had mild COVID-19 (a few samples of this study predate the infection). Cell type and time point are not known. The genes are TRBV18 and TRBJ1-3; no clear D. The sample comprised PBMCs or a T cell subset sorted from them (not recorded which). The CDR3 here is CASSRAVNSGNTIYF. CDR3 sequence (DNA): TGTGCCAGCTCACGGGCGGTGAACTCTGGAAACACCATATATTTT.